This is a list of T cell receptor beta chains from one sample in a study of blood T cell repertoires in COVID-19. Using immunoSEQ multiplex PCR, the repertoire was profiled, and TCRdb retains in-frame clones only, with some absent. This sample carries about 160,000 clones, about nine tenths of them seen once, and the ten largest clones take 4.5% to 5%. The source material was peripheral blood. These receptors all stem from a young man with COVID-19, enrolled during active disease. CDR3s include the opening cysteine and the closing phenylalanine or tryptophan. A D gene is named only where the DNA matches it firmly. Size is omitted from some rows. Given values are once, few, many or a class for expanded clones.

abundance	v_gene	j_gene	d_gene	CDR3nt	CDR3aa
NA	TRBV9	TRBJ1-1	NA	TGTGCCAGCAGCGAGACGGACAGAGGCACTGAAGCTTTCTTT	CASSETDRGTEAFF
NA	TRBV11-3	TRBJ2-3	NA	TGTGCCAGCAGCTTAGGTGGCGGAGTCACAGATACGCAGTATTTT	CASSLGGGVTDTQYF
NA	TRBV4-3	TRBJ1-1	TRBD1	TGCGCCAGCAGCCAAGATCGTGACAGGGCGGTGCTCTCTGAAGCTTTCTTT	CASSQDRDRAVLSEAFF
NA	TRBV5-6	TRBJ1-5	TRBD1	TGTGCCAGCAGCCTAACAGGGGGGCAGCCCCAGCATTTT	CASSLTGGQPQHF
NA	TRBV5-6	TRBJ1-2	TRBD1	TGTGCCAGCAGATGGACAGGCAGTCCCTATGGCTACACCTTC	CASRWTGSPYGYTF
NA	TRBV30	TRBJ2-1	NA	TGTGCCTGGAGCAAACCGGGACTTCCCAACAATGAGCAGTTCTTC	CAWSKPGLPNNEQFF
NA	TRBV6-2/TRBV6-3	TRBJ1-1	NA	TGTGCCAGCAGTTACCCCGACACTGAAGCTTTCTTT	CASSYPDTEAFF
NA	TRBV19	TRBJ2-2	TRBD1	TGTGCCAGTAGTCCCGGGACAGGGATCCTCACCGGGGAGCTGTTTTTT	CASSPGTGILTGELFF
NA	TRBV5-1	TRBJ2-7	NA	TGCGCCAGCAGCTTGGAACCGGGACTCCTTTCCTACGAGCAGTACTTC	CASSLEPGLLSYEQYF
once	TRBV2	TRBJ2-4	TRBD1	TGTGCCAGCAGAACCGGGACAGGGGTCAACATTCAGTACTTC	CASRTGTGVNIQYF
NA	TRBV27	TRBJ1-4	NA	TGTGCCAGCAGTTTATACGACGGGTCAAATGAAAAACTGTTTTTT	CASSLYDGSNEKLFF
NA	TRBV19	TRBJ1-1	NA	TGTGCCAGTAGTATTAAGGTGGGCAGGGCTTCTGGCACTGAAGCTTTCTTT	CASSIKVGRASGTEAFF
NA	TRBV19	TRBJ1-2	NA	TGTGCCAGTAGTATACCATCGGGGGGGGACTATGGCTACACCTTC	CASSIPSGGDYGYTF
NA	TRBV24-1	TRBJ2-2	NA	TGTGCCACCAGTGATATCGGGGCGGAGGGGACGAACACCGGGGAGCTGTTTTTT	CATSDIGAEGTNTGELFF
NA	TRBV4-2	TRBJ2-7	TRBD2	TGTGCCAGCAGCCCCGGGACTAGCGGAACCTCCTACGAGCAGTACTTC	CASSPGTSGTSYEQYF
NA	TRBV6-5	TRBJ2-5	NA	TGTGCCAGCAGTTACTCGCGGGGAGAGACCCAGTACTTC	CASSYSRGETQYF
NA	TRBV7-8	TRBJ1-1	NA	TGTGCCAGCAGCTTAGTAGGGGGGAACACTGAAGCTTTCTTT	CASSLVGGNTEAFF
NA	TRBV12-5	TRBJ1-3	NA	TGTGCTAGTGGCCCGAGAGGAAACACCATATATTTT	CASGPRGNTIYF
NA	TRBV6-2/TRBV6-3	TRBJ2-3	NA	TGTGCCAGCAGTTACGAACAGGGCAACACAGATACGCAGTATTTT	CASSYEQGNTDTQYF
NA	TRBV28	TRBJ2-2	TRBD2	TGTGCCAGCAGTTTGGCTACGGGAGGGCCCACCGGGGAGCTGTTTTTT	CASSLATGGPTGELFF
once	TRBV7-2	TRBJ2-3	TRBD2	TGTGCCAGCAGAGAAGCGGGGGGGCCTCTGTATTTT	CASREAGGPLYF
NA	TRBV13	TRBJ2-7	NA	TGTGCCAGCAGCTTCCAGGGATACGAGCAGTACTTC	CASSFQGYEQYF
NA	TRBV7-2	TRBJ1-5	NA	TGTGCCAGCAGCTTAACAGGCAATCAGCCCCAGCATTTT	CASSLTGNQPQHF
NA	TRBV9	TRBJ1-3	TRBD1	TGTGCCAGCAGCTTCGGGACAGCTGGAAACACCATATATTTT	CASSFGTAGNTIYF
NA	TRBV5-1	TRBJ1-3	NA	TGCGCCAGCAGCTCCGGTAAAGGAAACACCATATATTTT	CASSSGKGNTIYF
NA	TRBV19	TRBJ2-5	TRBD2	TGTGCCAGTAGTTTCGGACTAGCGGAGACCCAGTACTTC	CASSFGLAETQYF
NA	TRBV15	TRBJ2-5	TRBD2	TGTGCCACCAGCACCGGGACTAGCGGTCAAGAGACCCAGTACTTC	CATSTGTSGQETQYF
NA	TRBV30	TRBJ1-2	TRBD1	TGTGCCTGGAGTCGCGACAGGGGCTATGGCTACACCTTC	CAWSRDRGYGYTF
NA	TRBV6-6	TRBJ1-1	TRBD1	TGTGCCAGCAGTTATGGGACAGGGATCCACACTGAAGCTTTCTTT	CASSYGTGIHTEAFF
once	TRBV4-2	TRBJ2-3	TRBD2	TGTGCCAGCAGCCAAGGGGCGGGGGGCTTCCAGCAAGATACGCAGTATTTT	CASSQGAGGFQQDTQYF